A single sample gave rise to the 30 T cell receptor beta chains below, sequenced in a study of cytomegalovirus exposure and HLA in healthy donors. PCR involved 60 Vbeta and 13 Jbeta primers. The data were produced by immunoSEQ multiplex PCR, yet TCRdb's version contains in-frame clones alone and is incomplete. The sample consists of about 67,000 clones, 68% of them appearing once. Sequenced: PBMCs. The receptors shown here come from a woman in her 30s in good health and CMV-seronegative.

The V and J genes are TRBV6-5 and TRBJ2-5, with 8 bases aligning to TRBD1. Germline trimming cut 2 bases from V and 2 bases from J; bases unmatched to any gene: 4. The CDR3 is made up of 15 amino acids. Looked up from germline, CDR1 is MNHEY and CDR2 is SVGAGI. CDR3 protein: CASSYRQGRQETQYF. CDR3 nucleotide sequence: TGTGCCAGCAGTTACCGACAGGGGAGACAAGAGACCCAGTACTTC.

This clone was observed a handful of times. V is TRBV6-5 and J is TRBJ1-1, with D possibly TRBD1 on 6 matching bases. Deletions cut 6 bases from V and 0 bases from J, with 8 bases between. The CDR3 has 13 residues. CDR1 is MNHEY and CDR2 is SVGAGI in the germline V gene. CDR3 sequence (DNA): TGTGCCAGCAGCCGGACAGTGAACACTGAAGCTTTCTTT. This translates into CASSRTVNTEAFF.

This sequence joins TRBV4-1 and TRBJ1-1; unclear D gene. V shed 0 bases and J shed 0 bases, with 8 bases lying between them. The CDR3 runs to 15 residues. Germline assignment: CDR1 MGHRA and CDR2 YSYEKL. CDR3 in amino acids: CASSQEGRMNTEAFF. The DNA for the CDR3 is TGCGCCAGCAGCCAAGAAGGCAGGATGAACACTGAAGCTTTCTTT.

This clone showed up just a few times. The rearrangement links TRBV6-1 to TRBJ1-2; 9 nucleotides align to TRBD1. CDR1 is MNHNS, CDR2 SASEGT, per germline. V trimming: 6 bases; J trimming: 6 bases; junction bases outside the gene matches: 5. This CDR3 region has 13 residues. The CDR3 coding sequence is TGTGCCAGCAGCTATGACAGGGGGGATGGCTACACCTTC. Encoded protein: CASSYDRGDGYTF.

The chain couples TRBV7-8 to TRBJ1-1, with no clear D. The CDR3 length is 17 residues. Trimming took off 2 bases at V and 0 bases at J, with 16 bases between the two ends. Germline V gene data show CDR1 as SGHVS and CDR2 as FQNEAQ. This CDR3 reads CASSLLSRAEMNTEAFF. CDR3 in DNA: TGTGCCAGCAGCTTACTTTCCCGAGCCGAAATGAACACTGAAGCTTTCTTT.

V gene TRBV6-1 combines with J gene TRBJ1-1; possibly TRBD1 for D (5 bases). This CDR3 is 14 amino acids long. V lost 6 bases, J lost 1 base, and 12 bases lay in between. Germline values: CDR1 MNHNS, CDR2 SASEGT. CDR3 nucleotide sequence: TGTGCCAGCAGGTATCGACAGCCGAACACTGAAGCTTTCTTT. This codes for CASRYRQPNTEAFF.

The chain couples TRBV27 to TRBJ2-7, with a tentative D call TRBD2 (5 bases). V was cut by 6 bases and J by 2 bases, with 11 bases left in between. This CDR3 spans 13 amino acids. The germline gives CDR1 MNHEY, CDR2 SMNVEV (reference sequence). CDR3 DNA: TGTGCCAGCAGGGGGAGCGGCCCCTACGAGCAGTACTTC. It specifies CASRGSGPYEQYF.

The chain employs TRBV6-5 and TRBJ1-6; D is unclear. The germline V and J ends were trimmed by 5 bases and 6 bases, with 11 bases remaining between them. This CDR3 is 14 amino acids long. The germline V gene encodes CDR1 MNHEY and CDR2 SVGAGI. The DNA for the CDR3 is TGTGCCAGCAGTGAAAGGTCGGGTAATTCACCCCTCCACTTT. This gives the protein CASSERSGNSPLHF.

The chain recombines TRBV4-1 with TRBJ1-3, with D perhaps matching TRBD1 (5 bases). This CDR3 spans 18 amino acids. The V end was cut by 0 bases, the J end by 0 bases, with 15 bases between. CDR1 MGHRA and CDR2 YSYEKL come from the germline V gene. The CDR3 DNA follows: TGCGCCAGCAGCCAAGATGGGGCCGGATTCGTCTCTGGAAACACCATATATTTT. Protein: CASSQDGAGFVSGNTIYF.

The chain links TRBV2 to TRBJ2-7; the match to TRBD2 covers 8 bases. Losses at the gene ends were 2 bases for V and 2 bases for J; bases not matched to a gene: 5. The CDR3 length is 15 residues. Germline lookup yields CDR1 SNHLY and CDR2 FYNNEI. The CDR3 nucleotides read TGTGCCAGCAGTGAAAAGAGCGGGGGCCCCTACGAGCAGTACTTC. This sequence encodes CASSEKSGGPYEQYF. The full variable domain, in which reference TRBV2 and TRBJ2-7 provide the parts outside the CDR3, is EPEVTQTPSHQVTQMGQEVILRCVPISNHLYFYWYRQILGQKVEFLVSFYNNEISEKSEIFDDQFSVERPDGSNFTLKIRSTKLEDSAMYFCASSEKSGGPYEQYFGPGTRLTVT.

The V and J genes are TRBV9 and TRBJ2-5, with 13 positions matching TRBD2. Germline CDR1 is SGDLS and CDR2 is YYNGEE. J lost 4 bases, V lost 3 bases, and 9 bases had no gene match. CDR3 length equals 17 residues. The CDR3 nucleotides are TGTGCCAGCAGCGGAAGGGGGACTAGCGGGGCGGGAGAGACCCAGTACTTC. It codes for CASSGRGTSGAGETQYF.

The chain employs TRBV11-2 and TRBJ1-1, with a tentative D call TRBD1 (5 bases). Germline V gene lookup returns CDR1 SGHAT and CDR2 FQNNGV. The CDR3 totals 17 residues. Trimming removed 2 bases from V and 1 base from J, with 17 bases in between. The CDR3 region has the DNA TGTGCCAGCAGCTTAATAAGGGTGGCCACAGGGAACACTGAAGCTTTCTTT. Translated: CASSLIRVATGNTEAFF.

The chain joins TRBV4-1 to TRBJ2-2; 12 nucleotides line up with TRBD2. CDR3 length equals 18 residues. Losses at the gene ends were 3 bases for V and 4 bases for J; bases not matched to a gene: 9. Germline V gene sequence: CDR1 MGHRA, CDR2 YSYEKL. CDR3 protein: CASSHQWASGGATGELFF. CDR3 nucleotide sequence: TGCGCCAGCAGCCACCAGTGGGCTAGCGGGGGGGCCACCGGGGAGCTGTTTTTT.

CDR3 region: CSVPRLAGYNEQFF. The CDR3, as DNA: TGCAGCGTCCCACGACTAGCGGGGTACAATGAGCAGTTCTTC. The chain combines TRBV29-1 with TRBJ2-1, with TRBD2 identical over 11 bases. The CDR3 covers 14 residues. With V trimmed by 6 bases and J by 4 bases, 5 bases remained unmatched. Germline V gene lookup returns CDR1 SQVTM and CDR2 ANQGSEA.

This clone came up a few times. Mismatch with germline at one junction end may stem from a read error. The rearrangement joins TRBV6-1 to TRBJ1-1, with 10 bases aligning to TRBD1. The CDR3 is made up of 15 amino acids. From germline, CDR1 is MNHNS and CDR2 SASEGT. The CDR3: CAISTGTGVNTEAFF. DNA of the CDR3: TGTGCCATCAGTACCGGGACAGGGGTAAACACTGAAGCTTTCTTT.

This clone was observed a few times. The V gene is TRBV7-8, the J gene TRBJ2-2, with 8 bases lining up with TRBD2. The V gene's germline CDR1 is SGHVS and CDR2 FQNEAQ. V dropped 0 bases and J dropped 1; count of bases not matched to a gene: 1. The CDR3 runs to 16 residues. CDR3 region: CASSLASGGNTGELFF. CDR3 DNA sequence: TGTGCCAGCAGCTTAGCCAGCGGGGGGAACACCGGGGAGCTGTTTTTT. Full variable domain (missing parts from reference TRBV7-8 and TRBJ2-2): GAGVSQSPRYKVAKRGQDVALRCDPISGHVSLFWYQQALGQGPEFLTYFQNEAQLDKSGLPSDRFFAERPEGSVSTLKIQRTQQEDSAVYLCASSLASGGNTGELFFGEGSRLTVL.

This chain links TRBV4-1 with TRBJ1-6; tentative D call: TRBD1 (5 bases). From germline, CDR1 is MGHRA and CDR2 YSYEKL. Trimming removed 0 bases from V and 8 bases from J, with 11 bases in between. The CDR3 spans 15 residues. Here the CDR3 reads CASSQDPGFDSPLHF. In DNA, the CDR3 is TGCGCCAGCAGCCAAGATCCAGGGTTCGATTCACCCCTCCACTTT.

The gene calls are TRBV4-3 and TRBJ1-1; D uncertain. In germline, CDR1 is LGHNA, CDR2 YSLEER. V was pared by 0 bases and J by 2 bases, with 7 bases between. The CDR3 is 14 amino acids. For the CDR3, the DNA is TGCGCCAGCAGCCAAGAACCGGGTAACACTGAAGCTTTCTTT. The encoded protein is CASSQEPGNTEAFF.

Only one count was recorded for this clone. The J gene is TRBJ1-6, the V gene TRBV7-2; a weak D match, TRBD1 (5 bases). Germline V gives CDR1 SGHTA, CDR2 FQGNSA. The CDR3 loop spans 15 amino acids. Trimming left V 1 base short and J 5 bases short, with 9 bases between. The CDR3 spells CASSLDAGDNSPLHF. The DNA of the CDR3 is TGTGCCAGCAGCTTAGACGCGGGGGATAATTCACCCCTCCACTTT.

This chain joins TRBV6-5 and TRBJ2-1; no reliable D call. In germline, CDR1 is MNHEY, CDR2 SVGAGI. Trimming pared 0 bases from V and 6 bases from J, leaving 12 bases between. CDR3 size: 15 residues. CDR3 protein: CASSYSTVRGNEQFF. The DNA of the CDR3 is TGTGCCAGCAGTTACTCGACGGTCAGAGGCAATGAGCAGTTCTTC.

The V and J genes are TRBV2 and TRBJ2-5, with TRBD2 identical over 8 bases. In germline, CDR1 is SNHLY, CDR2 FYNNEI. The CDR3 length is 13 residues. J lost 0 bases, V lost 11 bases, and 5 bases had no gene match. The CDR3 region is CAWAGGDQETQYF. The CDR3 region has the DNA TGTGCCTGGGCGGGGGGAGACCAAGAGACCCAGTACTTC.

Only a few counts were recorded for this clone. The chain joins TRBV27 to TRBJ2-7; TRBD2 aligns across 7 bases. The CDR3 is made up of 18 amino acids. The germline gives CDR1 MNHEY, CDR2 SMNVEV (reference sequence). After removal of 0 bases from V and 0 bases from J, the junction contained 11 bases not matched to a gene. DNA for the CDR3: TGTGCCAGCAGTTTATCATTCCCGGGGGGAATTAACTCCTACGAGCAGTACTTC. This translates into CASSLSFPGGINSYEQYF.

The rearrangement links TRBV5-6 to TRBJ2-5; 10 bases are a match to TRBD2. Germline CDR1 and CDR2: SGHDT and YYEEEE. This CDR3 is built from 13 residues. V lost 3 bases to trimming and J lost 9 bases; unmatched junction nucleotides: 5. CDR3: CASSSGTSVSQYF. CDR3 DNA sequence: TGTGCCAGCAGCTCCGGGACTAGCGTGTCCCAGTACTTC.

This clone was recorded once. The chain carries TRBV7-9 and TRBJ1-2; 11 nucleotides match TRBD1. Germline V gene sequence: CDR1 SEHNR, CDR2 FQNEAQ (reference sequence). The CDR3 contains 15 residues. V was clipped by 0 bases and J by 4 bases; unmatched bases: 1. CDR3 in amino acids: CASSLAGTGGYGYTF. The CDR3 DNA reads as TGTGCCAGCAGCTTAGCAGGGACAGGGGGCTATGGCTACACCTTC.

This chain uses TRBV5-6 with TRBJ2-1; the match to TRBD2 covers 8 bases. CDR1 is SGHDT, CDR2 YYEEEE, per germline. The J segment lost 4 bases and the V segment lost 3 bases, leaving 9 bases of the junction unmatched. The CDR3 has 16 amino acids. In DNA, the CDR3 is TGTGCCAGCAGCTCCTACGGGACTAGAGTTTACAATGAGCAGTTCTTC. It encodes CASSSYGTRVYNEQFF. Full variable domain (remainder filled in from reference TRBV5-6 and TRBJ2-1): DAGVTQSPTHLIKTRGQQVTLRCSPKSGHDTVSWYQQALGQGPQFIFQYYEEEERQRGNFPDRFSGHQFPNYSSELNVNALLLGDSALYLCASSSYGTRVYNEQFFGPGTRLTVL.

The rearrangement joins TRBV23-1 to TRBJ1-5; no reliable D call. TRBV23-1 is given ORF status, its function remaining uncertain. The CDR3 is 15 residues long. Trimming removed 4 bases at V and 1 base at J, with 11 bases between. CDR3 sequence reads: CASSLFGPSNQPQHF. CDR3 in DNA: TGCGCCAGCAGTCTGTTTGGGCCGAGCAATCAGCCCCAGCATTTT.

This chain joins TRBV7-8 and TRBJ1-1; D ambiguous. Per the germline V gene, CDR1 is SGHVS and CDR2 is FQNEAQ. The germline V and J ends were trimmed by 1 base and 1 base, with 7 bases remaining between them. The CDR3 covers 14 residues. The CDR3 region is CASSLGRGNTEAFF. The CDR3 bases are TGTGCCAGCAGCTTAGGGCGAGGGAACACTGAAGCTTTCTTT. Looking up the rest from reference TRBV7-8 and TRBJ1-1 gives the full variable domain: GAGVSQSPRYKVAKRGQDVALRCDPISGHVSLFWYQQALGQGPEFLTYFQNEAQLDKSGLPSDRFFAERPEGSVSTLKIQRTQQEDSAVYLCASSLGRGNTEAFFGQGTRLTVV.

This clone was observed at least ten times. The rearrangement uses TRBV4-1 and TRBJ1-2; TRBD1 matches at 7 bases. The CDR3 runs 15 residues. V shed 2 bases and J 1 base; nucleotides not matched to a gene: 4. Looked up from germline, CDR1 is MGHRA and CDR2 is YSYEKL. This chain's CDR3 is CASSQRTGDNYGYTF. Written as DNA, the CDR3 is TGCGCCAGCAGCCAACGCACAGGGGATAACTATGGCTACACCTTC.

CDR3 DNA: TGTGCCAGCAGCGTAGGACGGAGCACCGGGGAGCTGTTTTTT. It yields the protein CASSVGRSTGELFF. This chain uses TRBV9 with TRBJ2-2, with D unresolved. CDR1 is SGDLS, CDR2 YYNGEE, per germline. V was shortened by 0 bases and J by 4 bases, with 7 bases between the two germline ends. The CDR3 totals 14 residues.

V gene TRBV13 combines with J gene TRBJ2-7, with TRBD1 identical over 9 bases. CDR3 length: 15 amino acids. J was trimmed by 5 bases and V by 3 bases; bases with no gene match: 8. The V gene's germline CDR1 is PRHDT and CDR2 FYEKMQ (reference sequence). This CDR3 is CASSFHRGLSDEQYF. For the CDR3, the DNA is TGTGCCAGCAGCTTCCACAGGGGGCTATCTGACGAGCAGTACTTC.